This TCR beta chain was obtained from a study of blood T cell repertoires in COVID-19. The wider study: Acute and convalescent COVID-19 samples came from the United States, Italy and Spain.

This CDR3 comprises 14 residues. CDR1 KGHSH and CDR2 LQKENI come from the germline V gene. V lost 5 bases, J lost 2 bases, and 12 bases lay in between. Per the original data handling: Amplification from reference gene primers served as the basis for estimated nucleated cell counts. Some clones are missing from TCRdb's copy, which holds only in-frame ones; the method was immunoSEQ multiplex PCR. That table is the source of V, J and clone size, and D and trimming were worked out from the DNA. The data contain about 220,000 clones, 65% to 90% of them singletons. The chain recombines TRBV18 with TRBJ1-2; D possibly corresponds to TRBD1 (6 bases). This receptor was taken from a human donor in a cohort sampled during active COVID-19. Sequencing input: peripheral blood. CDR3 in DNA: TGTGCCAGCTCAACCGGACAGCTGAACTATGGCTACACCTTC. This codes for CASSTGQLNYGYTF.